The T cell receptor beta chain under discussion was sequenced for a study of T-cell reconstitution after alpha-beta-depleted transplantation in children. Overall study results and limits: T-cell counts and diversity were attributed mostly to newly produced T cells one year after transplant. Roughly two months post-transplant, alpha-beta T cells reportedly originated from several hundred graft clones that had expanded. Several patients had high TCRbeta diversity at day 60; it came from surviving recipient T cells and thymic progenitors.

This CDR3 region has 20 residues. With V trimmed by 5 bases and J by 0 bases, 18 bases remained unmatched. Germline CDR1 is MNHEY and CDR2 is SMNVEV (reference sequence). Unique molecular identifiers were incorporated when the TCRbeta library was constructed. TCRdb passed the PCR reads through MiXCR, listing each CDR3 protein once. The table records 700,000 to 950,000 distinct CDR3 sequences, under 20% of them present only once. This clonotype appeared a few times. No antigen is known for it. This TCR derives from a male patient aged 10 to 17 who had a stem cell transplant for acute lymphoblastic leukemia, so the T cells may come from the graft donor. The V and J genes are TRBV27 and TRBJ1-1, with 10 bases matching TRBD1. The sequenced sample was PBMCs, mostly from graft donor cells, obtained 360 days after TCRalphabeta/CD19-depleted stem cell transplant. CDR3 coding DNA: TGTGCCAGCAGTCTCCAGGGGACAGGGGAACTAAAGTTCCTGAACACTGAAGCTTTCTTT. It is translated as CASSLQGTGELKFLNTEAFF.